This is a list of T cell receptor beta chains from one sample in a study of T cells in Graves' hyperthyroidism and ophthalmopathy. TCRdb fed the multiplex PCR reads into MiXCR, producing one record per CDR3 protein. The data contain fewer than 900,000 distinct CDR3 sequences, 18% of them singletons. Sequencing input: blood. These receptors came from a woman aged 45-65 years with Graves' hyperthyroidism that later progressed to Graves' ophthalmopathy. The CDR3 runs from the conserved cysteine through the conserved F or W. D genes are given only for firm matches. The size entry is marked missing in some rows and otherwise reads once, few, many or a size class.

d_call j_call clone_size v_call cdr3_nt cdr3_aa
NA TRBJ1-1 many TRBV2 TGTGCCAGCAGCCCGGGACACAAGAACACTGAAGCTTTCTTT CASSPGHKNTEAFF
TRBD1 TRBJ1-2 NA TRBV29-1 TGCAGCGCCTCTCAAGGGGCCAGGGGGTACTCCAACACCTTC CSASQGARGYSNTF
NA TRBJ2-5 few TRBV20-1 TGCAGTGCTAGAGACTCCATTCAAGAGACCCAGTACTTC CSARDSIQETQYF
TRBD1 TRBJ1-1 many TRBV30 TGTGCCTGGATACCTCCGGACAGGGCCCTACCTGAAGCTTTCTTT CAWIPPDRALPEAFF
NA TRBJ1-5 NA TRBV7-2 TGTGCCAGCAGCTTAGGGGTGTATAGTACTCAGCCCCAGCATTTT CASSLGVYSTQPQHF
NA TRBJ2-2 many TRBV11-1 TGTGCCAGCAGCACCGACAGGCGGGTCGGGGAGCTGTTTTTT CASSTDRRVGELFF
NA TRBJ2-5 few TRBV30 TGTGCCGAGAGTCAGGGGAGGGGAAAAGAGACCCAGTACTTC CAESQGRGKETQYF
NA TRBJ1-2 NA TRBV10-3 TGTGCCATCAGTGCTGTGGACCGAGCTAACTATGGCTACACCTTC CAISAVDRANYGYTF
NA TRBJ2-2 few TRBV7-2 TGTGCCAGCAGCTTGTCGCCTTCGAACACCGGGGAGCTGTTTTTT CASSLSPSNTGELFF
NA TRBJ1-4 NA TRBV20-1 TGCAGTGCTAGAGATCCGCAGAGTACTAATGAAAAACTGTTTTTT CSARDPQSTNEKLFF
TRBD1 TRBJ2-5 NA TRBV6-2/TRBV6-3 TGTGCCAGCAGGGGCACCAGGGGACAGGGGGCTGAGACCCAGTACTTC CASRGTRGQGAETQYF
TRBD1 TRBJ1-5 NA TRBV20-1 TGCAGTGCTAGAAGAGTACAGGGGGCGGGCAATCAGCCCCAGCATTTT CSARRVQGAGNQPQHF
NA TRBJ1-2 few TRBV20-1 TGCAGTGCAAGACAGGAACCGTATGGCTACACCTTC CSARQEPYGYTF
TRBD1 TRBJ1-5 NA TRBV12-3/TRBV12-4 TGTGCCAGCAGCCTCCGGGACAGGGGAGTGGGGCATAGCAATCAGCCCCAGCATTTT CASSLRDRGVGHSNQPQHF
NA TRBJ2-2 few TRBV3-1 TGTGCCAGCAGTTACACACGGAACACCGGGGAGCTGTTTTTT CASSYTRNTGELFF
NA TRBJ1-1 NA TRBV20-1 TGCAGTGCTAGAGAACAGGTGGCCGGCGACACTGAAGCTTTCTTT CSAREQVAGDTEAFF
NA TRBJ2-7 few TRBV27 TGTGCCAGCAGTTTATGGGCAGGGGTAGCCTACGAGCAGTACTTC CASSLWAGVAYEQYF
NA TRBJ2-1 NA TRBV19 TGTGCCAGTGCCGTCCCCCGGCCTTTTTACAATGAGCAGTTCTTC CASAVPRPFYNEQFF
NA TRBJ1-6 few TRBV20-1 TGCAGTGCTAGTCGAACGGCAGCCCATTCACCCCTCCACTTT CSASRTAAHSPLHF
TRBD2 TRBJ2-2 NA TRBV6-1 TGTGCCAGCGGGGTAGCGGGGAACACCGGGGAGCTGTTTTTT CASGVAGNTGELFF
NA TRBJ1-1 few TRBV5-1 TGCGCCAGCAGCTTGGTGCCCGGAAACATGAACACTGAAGCTTTCTTT CASSLVPGNMNTEAFF